This T cell receptor (beta chain) came from a study of T cell changes during pregnancy in multiple sclerosis. Clones were sequenced by immunoSEQ multiplex PCR, and TCRdb holds only the in-frame ones, with some missing. The sample includes 50,000 or so clones, more than 90% of them seen just once. The CDR3 runs 15 residues. J gave up 8 bases and V 1 base, and 11 bases lay outside the gene matches. Germline assignment: CDR1 MNHNS and CDR2 SASEGT. The material sequenced was peripheral blood, taken after pregnancy. The receptor comes from a female donor in good health, enrolled as a control in a pregnancy study. This chain links TRBV6-1 with TRBJ2-7; 7 positions agree with TRBD2. The CDR3 sequence is CASSEDGGGFDKQYF. In DNA form, the CDR3 reads TGTGCCAGCAGTGAAGACGGCGGGGGATTTGACAAGCAGTACTTC.